The rows below give T cell receptor beta chains drawn from one sample of a study of blood T cell repertoires in COVID-19. The assay was immunoSEQ multiplex PCR, and TCRdb's table has in-frame clones only and misses some. Seen here are some 130,000 clones, more than 75% observed once, and the top ten hold around 13%. Sequences were obtained from peripheral blood. Receptors originate from an elderly man with acute or convalescent COVID-19. Both conserved end residues are part of each CDR3. Fields, in order: J gene, D gene, clone size, V gene, CDR3 DNA, CDR3 protein. D genes are given only for firm matches. Clone size is given for some rows only: seen once, a few or many times, or a class if the clone is expanded.

J gene: TRBJ2-3
D gene: NA
clone size: NA
V gene: TRBV6-2/TRBV6-3
CDR3 DNA: TGTGCCAGCAGTTACTACCCCAACAGGCCCCTTAATTTT
CDR3 protein: CASSYYPNRPLNF

J gene: TRBJ2-3
D gene: NA
clone size: NA
V gene: TRBV27
CDR3 DNA: TGTGCCAGCAGTTTAATCCTCACAGATACGCAGTATTTT
CDR3 protein: CASSLILTDTQYF

J gene: TRBJ2-5
D gene: NA
clone size: NA
V gene: TRBV7-2
CDR3 DNA: TGTGCCAGCAGCTCGGACAGCGCCCTCCAAGAGACCCAGTACTTC
CDR3 protein: CASSSDSALQETQYF

J gene: TRBJ1-3
D gene: NA
clone size: NA
V gene: TRBV4-2
CDR3 DNA: TGTGCCAGCAGCCGGGGTGGGCAGGGGTCTGGAAACACCATATATTTT
CDR3 protein: CASSRGGQGSGNTIYF

J gene: TRBJ2-5
D gene: TRBD1
clone size: few
V gene: TRBV10-3
CDR3 DNA: TGTGCCATCTCTTCGGACAGGGGGCAGGAGACCCAGTACTTC
CDR3 protein: CAISSDRGQETQYF

J gene: TRBJ2-3
D gene: TRBD2
clone size: NA
V gene: TRBV6-6
CDR3 DNA: TGTGCCAGCAGTTACGCCTTTAGCGGGGCGGGGAATACGCAGTATTTT
CDR3 protein: CASSYAFSGAGNTQYF

J gene: TRBJ2-2
D gene: NA
clone size: NA
V gene: TRBV6-1
CDR3 DNA: TGTGCCAGCAGTGCACAGGGCGCGAAGAATCCGAACACCGGGGAGCTGTTTTTT
CDR3 protein: CASSAQGAKNPNTGELFF

J gene: TRBJ2-1
D gene: NA
clone size: NA
V gene: TRBV9
CDR3 DNA: TGTGCCAGCAGCGCAAGGTACAGACAGGGAGGCAATGAGCAGTTCTTC
CDR3 protein: CASSARYRQGGNEQFF

J gene: TRBJ1-6
D gene: NA
clone size: once
V gene: TRBV20-1
CDR3 DNA: TGCAGTGCTAGTCCAGATTCACCCCTCCACTTT
CDR3 protein: CSASPDSPLHF

J gene: TRBJ1-5
D gene: TRBD1
clone size: NA
V gene: TRBV4-1
CDR3 DNA: TGCGCCAGCAGCCAACAGGGGGGACTTCCGCAGCCCCAGCATTTT
CDR3 protein: CASSQQGGLPQPQHF

J gene: TRBJ2-1
D gene: TRBD1
clone size: NA
V gene: TRBV2
CDR3 DNA: TGTGCCAGCAGCCTCGGGACAGGGGGCTTGTATGAGCAGTTCTTC
CDR3 protein: CASSLGTGGLYEQFF

J gene: TRBJ2-2
D gene: TRBD1
clone size: NA
V gene: TRBV5-1
CDR3 DNA: TGCGCCAGCACCACCGGACAGGGCCAAACCGGGGAGCTGTTTTTT
CDR3 protein: CASTTGQGQTGELFF

J gene: TRBJ1-4
D gene: NA
clone size: once
V gene: TRBV9
CDR3 DNA: TGTGCCAGCAGCGTACAGTCAACTAATGAAAAACTGTTTTTT
CDR3 protein: CASSVQSTNEKLFF

J gene: TRBJ2-7
D gene: NA
clone size: NA
V gene: TRBV7-9
CDR3 DNA: TGTGCCAGCAGCCAAGCGGTCCAGTTCTACGAGCAGTACTTC
CDR3 protein: CASSQAVQFYEQYF

J gene: TRBJ2-2
D gene: TRBD1
clone size: NA
V gene: TRBV4-1
CDR3 DNA: TGCGCCAGCAGCCAACCTTACAGGGGCGGGGAGCTGTTTTTT
CDR3 protein: CASSQPYRGGELFF

J gene: TRBJ1-1
D gene: TRBD1
clone size: NA
V gene: TRBV2
CDR3 DNA: TGTGCCAGGGGGACAGGGGGCAGAGGCACTGAAGCTTTCTTT
CDR3 protein: CARGTGGRGTEAFF

J gene: TRBJ2-2
D gene: TRBD2
clone size: NA
V gene: TRBV9
CDR3 DNA: TGTGCCAGCAGCGGCACTAGCGGGGGTTTCACCGGGGAGCTGTTTTTT
CDR3 protein: CASSGTSGGFTGELFF

J gene: TRBJ1-5
D gene: NA
clone size: NA
V gene: TRBV19
CDR3 DNA: TGTGCCAGTAAGATGGGGGCAGGGATATATTTTAGCAATCAGCCCCAGCATTTT
CDR3 protein: CASKMGAGIYFSNQPQHF

J gene: TRBJ2-6
D gene: NA
clone size: NA
V gene: TRBV9
CDR3 DNA: TGTGCCAGCAGCGTAGAGAGCTCTGGGGCCAACGTCCTGACTTTC
CDR3 protein: CASSVESSGANVLTF

J gene: TRBJ2-2
D gene: TRBD1
clone size: NA
V gene: TRBV2
CDR3 DNA: TGTGCCAGCGGAGTGCGTCGGGACAGGGACACCGGGGAGCTGTTTTTT
CDR3 protein: CASGVRRDRDTGELFF

J gene: TRBJ1-2
D gene: TRBD1
clone size: NA
V gene: TRBV4-2
CDR3 DNA: TGTGCCAGCAGCCAAGCGGGACAGCGAGGATATGGCTACACCTTC
CDR3 protein: CASSQAGQRGYGYTF

J gene: TRBJ1-5
D gene: NA
clone size: few
V gene: TRBV21-1
CDR3 DNA: TGTGCCAGCAGCGAGGGACAGGGATATAGCAATCAGCCCCAGCATTTT
CDR3 protein: CASSEGQGYSNQPQHF

J gene: TRBJ2-5
D gene: TRBD2
clone size: NA
V gene: TRBV5-1
CDR3 DNA: TGCGCCAGCAGCTGGAGGACTAGCGGGGAGACCCAGTACTTC
CDR3 protein: CASSWRTSGETQYF

J gene: TRBJ1-1
D gene: NA
clone size: NA
V gene: TRBV5-1
CDR3 DNA: TGCGCCAGCAGCTCGACAGGCCTGAGCACTGAAGCTTTCTTT
CDR3 protein: CASSSTGLSTEAFF